What follows are 32 T cell receptor beta chains derived from one specimen sequenced in a study of T cell repertoires in cytomegalovirus infection. These TCRs are of unknown antigen specificity. One entry per CDR3 protein, called by TCRdb with MiXCR from the reads. The sample holds roughly 120,000 distinct CDR3 sequences, roughly a tenth seen once. The material sequenced was PBMCs, sequenced either directly or after in vitro stimulation (not recorded which). The receptors derive from a human donor in good health (CMV status not recorded). Some clones in this sample may be carry-over from other donors' samples.

V usage is TRBV18 and J usage is TRBJ2-2, with a possible D match to TRBD1 (6 bases). The V gene's germline CDR1 is KGHSH and CDR2 LQKENI. The CDR3 totals 17 residues. Trimming cost V 3 bases and J 0 bases, with 14 bases left between them. CDR3 coding DNA: TGTGCCAGCTCACCGATTTACAGGGCCGCGAACACCGGGGAGCTGTTTTTT. Its translation is CASSPIYRAANTGELFF.

This clonotype was found a few times. The chain is built from TRBV2 and TRBJ2-3; D is ambiguous. Germline V gene data show CDR1 as SNHLY and CDR2 as FYNNEI. V lost 8 bases, J lost 1 base, and 10 bases lay in between. This CDR3 spans 13 amino acids. The DNA for the CDR3 is TGTGCCAGCCCAGGTCGGCGCACAGATACGCAGTATTTT. It translates to CASPGRRTDTQYF. Looking up the rest from reference TRBV2 and TRBJ2-3 gives the full variable domain: EPEVTQTPSHQVTQMGQEVILRCVPISNHLYFYWYRQILGQKVEFLVSFYNNEISEKSEIFDDQFSVERPDGSNFTLKIRSTKLEDSAMYFCASPGRRTDTQYFGPGTRLTVL.

The J gene is TRBJ2-1, the V gene TRBV12-3 or TRBV12-4; 15 bases line up with TRBD2. After removal of 6 bases from V and 4 bases from J, the junction contained 16 bases not matched to a gene. CDR3 length: 20 amino acids. CDR3 DNA: TGTGCCAGCAGCCCTGCCCGGACTAGCGGGGGGGCCTACCCTTACAATGAGCAGTTCTTC. Its translation is CASSPARTSGGAYPYNEQFF.

About this clonotype itself: A read error may account for a junction end that differs from germline. This sequence joins TRBV18 and TRBJ2-1, with 7 bases fitting TRBD2. The V gene's germline CDR1 is KGHSH and CDR2 LQKENI. CDR3 size: 14 residues. DNA of the CDR3: TGTGCCAGCTCCCCACCTAGCGGAGACAATGAGCAGTTCTTC. Protein product: CASSPPSGDNEQFF.

This chain connects TRBV28 to TRBJ2-3; 8 nucleotides line up with TRBD1. V lost 3 bases to trimming and J lost 3 bases; unmatched junction nucleotides: 5. The germline V gene encodes CDR1 MDHEN and CDR2 SYDVKM. There are 15 residues in the CDR3. The CDR3 DNA follows: TGTGCCAGCAGTTTGGACAGGGATCTGACAGATACGCAGTATTTT. Residues: CASSLDRDLTDTQYF.

This clonotype has at least ten counts. The chain joins TRBV7-2 to TRBJ2-7, with a possible D match to TRBD1 (6 bases). Germline CDR1 and CDR2: SGHTA and FQGNSA. This CDR3 contains 16 residues. Deletions cut 5 bases from V and 0 bases from J, with 17 bases between. The CDR3 nucleotides read TGTGCCAGCAGCCCGTACGACAGGAGACACTCCTACGAGCAGTACTTC. Its protein product is CASSPYDRRHSYEQYF.

This rearrangement joins TRBV20-1 to TRBJ2-3; D might be TRBD2 (6 bases). V was trimmed by 1 base and J by 4 bases, leaving 15 bases between them. This CDR3 is 15 amino acids long. CDR1 DFQATT and CDR2 SNEGSKA come from the germline V gene (reference sequence). The CDR3 DNA is TGCAGTGCTAGAGGGACCCGGGAGAGGGCAGATACGCAGTATTTT. Translation: CSARGTRERADTQYF.

V usage is TRBV4-1 and J usage is TRBJ2-3, with 7 bases that match TRBD2. Germline CDR1 and CDR2: MGHRA and YSYEKL. This CDR3 has 15 residues. V lost 1 base to trimming and J lost 2 bases; unmatched junction nucleotides: 3. The CDR3 loop reads CASSQVLATTDTQYF. CDR3 DNA: TGCGCCAGCAGCCAAGTACTAGCGACCACAGATACGCAGTATTTT.

This clonotype showed up just a few times. This chain joins TRBV20-1 and TRBJ2-1, with 7 bases that match TRBD2. This CDR3 spans 12 amino acids. Germline CDR1 DFQATT, CDR2 SNEGSKA (reference sequence). The ends lost 4 bases at V and 6 bases at J; junction bases unmatched: 3. CDR3 nucleotide sequence: TGCAGTGCTACGGGCGGGAGCAATGAGCAGTTCTTC. Encoded protein: CSATGGSNEQFF.

This clonotype was counted ten times or more. The chain combines TRBV4-1 with TRBJ2-1; D might be TRBD2 (6 bases). The CDR3 consists of 18 residues. Trimming left V 3 bases short and J 4 bases short, with 22 bases between. In germline, CDR1 is MGHRA, CDR2 YSYEKL. In DNA, the CDR3 is TGCGCCAGCAGCCATCCAAGGGGCGGGATCGGGGTGTACAATGAGCAGTTCTTC. It codes for CASSHPRGGIGVYNEQFF.

This clonotype was seen ten or more times. The V gene is TRBV4-3, the J gene TRBJ1-1; D is undetermined. The CDR3 totals 15 residues. In germline, CDR1 is LGHNA, CDR2 YSLEER. The V and J ends lost 0 bases and 1 base respectively, with 9 bases between them. CDR3 protein: CASSQDLGKNTEAFF. The DNA of the CDR3 is TGCGCCAGCAGCCAAGATTTAGGCAAGAACACTGAAGCTTTCTTT.

This clonotype was counted only a few times. The gene calls are TRBV11-3 and TRBJ2-1; 8 bases fit TRBD2. The CDR3 consists of 14 residues. Germline V gene sequence: CDR1 SGHNT, CDR2 YENEEA. J gave up 7 bases and V 5 bases, and 7 bases lay outside the gene matches. The CDR3 loop reads CASSKGLVENEQFF. The CDR3 region has the DNA TGTGCCAGCAGCAAGGGACTAGTGGAGAATGAGCAGTTCTTC.

A remark on this clonotype: A clone one base away is much larger, so this may be a read error. The chain combines TRBV6-6 with TRBJ1-2; D not certain. This CDR3 is built from 12 residues. Deletions cut 6 bases from V and 2 bases from J, with 7 bases between. Looked up from germline, CDR1 is MNHNY and CDR2 is SVGAGI (reference sequence). The CDR3, as DNA: TGTGCCAGCAGCCCTGGGAACTATGGCTACACCTTC. This gives the protein CASSPGNYGYTF.

This clonotype was counted at least ten times. CDR3: CASRRRPDTQYF. The CDR3 DNA sequence: TGTGCCAGCAGGCGTCGCCCAGATACGCAGTATTTT. The chain links TRBV7-2 to TRBJ2-3; D not certain. Germline lookup yields CDR1 SGHTA and CDR2 FQGNSA. V was clipped by 6 bases and J by 4 bases, with 8 bases between them. The CDR3 totals 12 residues. The variable domain in full, with the rest retrieved from reference TRBV7-2 and TRBJ2-3, is GAGVSQSPSNKVTEKGKDVELRCDPISGHTALYWYRQSLGQGLEFLIYFQGNSAPDKSGLPSDRFSAERTGGSVSTLTIQRTQQEDSAVYLCASRRRPDTQYFGPGTRLTVL.

This clonotype was recorded many times. The chain carries TRBV7-2 and TRBJ1-2; TRBD1 matches 9 bases. The trim removed 5 bases at V and 8 bases at J, leaving 6 bases unmatched. Germline-derived CDR1 and CDR2 are SGHTA and FQGNSA. CDR3 length: 13 residues. The DNA for the CDR3 is TGTGCCAGCAGCACGGGGACAGGGTCAGGCTACACCTTC. Protein: CASSTGTGSGYTF.

This clonotype has more than one count but fewer than ten. The chain has TRBV20-1 and TRBJ2-1; 11 bases match TRBD2. CDR3 size: 16 residues. The V gene end was trimmed by 3 bases and the J gene end by 4 bases; junction bases not matched to a gene: 8. Germline V gene lookup returns CDR1 DFQATT and CDR2 SNEGSKA (reference sequence). For the CDR3, the DNA is TGCAGTGCTAGCCATGCCGGGACTAGCGGATACAATGAGCAGTTCTTC. Translation: CSASHAGTSGYNEQFF.

In its sample, this clonotype was seen many times. V usage is TRBV20-1 and J usage is TRBJ1-2, with TRBD1 as a possible D gene (5 bases). Germline lookup yields CDR1 DFQATT and CDR2 SNEGSKA (reference sequence). The CDR3 has 15 amino acids. V dropped 1 base and J dropped 2 bases, with 14 bases sitting between them. The CDR3 DNA reads TGCAGTGCTAGAGTCCCAGGGAGGACCAACTATGGCTACACCTTC. This codes for CSARVPGRTNYGYTF.

This clonotype was observed a few times. This rearrangement joins TRBV24-1 to TRBJ2-3, with TRBD2 matching 12 bases. The CDR3 is 18 residues long. The V gene end was trimmed by 1 base and the J gene end by 3 bases; junction bases not matched to a gene: 7. CDR1 and CDR2 (germline): KGHDR, SFDVKD. CDR3 amino acids: CATSDFSLTSGRTDTQYF. The CDR3, as DNA: TGTGCCACCAGTGATTTTTCCCTGACTAGCGGGAGAACAGATACGCAGTATTTT.

This clonotype has only a few counts. The chain joins TRBV7-4 to TRBJ1-2, with D possibly matching TRBD1 (5 bases). From germline, CDR1 is SGHVT and CDR2 SQSDAQ. The CDR3 totals 13 residues. Trimming cost V 3 bases and J 8 bases, with 13 bases left between them. CDR3 amino acids: CASSLRGREGYTF. The DNA for the CDR3 is TGTGCCAGCAGCTTGAGGGGCCGCGAGGGCTACACCTTC.

V and J are TRBV19 and TRBJ2-1; 7 bases align to TRBD1. CDR3 length: 15 residues. Unmatched junction bases numbered 5, after V lost 3 bases and J lost 3 bases. CDR1 and CDR2 from the germline V gene are LNHDA and SQIVND (reference sequence). The CDR3 loop reads CASSILGQSYNEQFF. The DNA for the CDR3 is TGTGCCAGTAGTATCTTGGGACAGAGCTACAATGAGCAGTTCTTC.

A few counts support this clonotype. Written as DNA, the CDR3 is TGTGCCAGCAGCGCTGGACAGGGGGCCACCAGCTCCTACGAGCAGTACTTC. Protein product: CASSAGQGATSSYEQYF. The chain employs TRBV4-2 and TRBJ2-7; 11 bases match TRBD1. The CDR3 contains 17 residues. V was clipped by 5 bases and J by 0 bases; unmatched bases: 9. The germline CDR1 and CDR2 sequences are LGHNA and YNFKEQ.

This clonotype has at least ten counts. The J gene is TRBJ2-1, the V gene TRBV19; a weak D match, TRBD2 (6 bases). Germline loops: CDR1 LNHDA, CDR2 SQIVND (reference sequence). This CDR3 region has 13 residues. V was cut by 5 bases and J by 9 bases, with 14 bases left in between. As DNA, the CDR3 is TGTGCCAGTAGTTTCCAGGCGGGACTTGAGCAGTTCTTC. Residues: CASSFQAGLEQFF.

The gene calls are TRBV6-2 or TRBV6-3 and TRBJ2-3; D remains unclear. V lost 0 bases to trimming and J lost 8 bases, with 9 bases between them. CDR3 length: 13 amino acids. The germline CDR1 and CDR2 sequences are MNHEY and SVGEGT. CDR3 residues: CASSYSPPGTQYF. The CDR3 DNA sequence: TGTGCCAGCAGTTACTCCCCCCCGGGTACGCAGTATTTT.

Many counts were recorded for this clonotype. V and J are TRBV4-1 and TRBJ2-7; TRBD2 aligns across 8 bases. Germline values: CDR1 MGHRA, CDR2 YSYEKL. The CDR3 has 15 amino acids. V lost 0 bases to trimming and J lost 9 bases; unmatched junction nucleotides: 10. CDR3 loop: CASSQDMASGWGQYF. The CDR3 bases are TGCGCCAGCAGCCAAGATATGGCTAGCGGGTGGGGGCAGTACTTC.

This clonotype was found many times. CDR3 sequence (DNA): TGTGCCAGCAGTTTAGGACTAGCCCCAGATACGCAGTATTTT. Translation: CASSLGLAPDTQYF. This rearrangement joins TRBV6-2 or TRBV6-3 to TRBJ2-3, with 8 positions matching TRBD2. V trimming: 4 bases; J trimming: 4 bases; junction bases outside the gene matches: 4. Per the germline V gene, CDR1 is MNHEY and CDR2 is SVGEGT. CDR3 length: 14 amino acids.

This clonotype occurred many times. The chain links TRBV7-2 to TRBJ1-4, with 8 bases fitting TRBD1. CDR1 is SGHTA, CDR2 FQGNSA, per germline. The CDR3 covers 15 residues. V gave up 0 bases and J gave up 8 bases; unmatched junction bases: 5. This CDR3 is CASSLAQGAGEKLFF. The CDR3 DNA is TGTGCCAGCAGCTTAGCGCAGGGGGCAGGGGAAAAACTGTTTTTT.

This clonotype was seen only a few times. Written as DNA, the CDR3 is TGTGCCAGTAGTATATCTAGCGGGGATTCCTACGAGCAGTACTTC. This translates into CASSISSGDSYEQYF. This chain connects TRBV19 to TRBJ2-7; 9 bases fit TRBD2. Looked up from germline, CDR1 is LNHDA and CDR2 is SQIVND (reference sequence). V was pared by 2 bases and J by 1 base, with 3 bases of the junction left unmatched. This CDR3 contains 15 residues.

The chain has TRBV7-2 and TRBJ2-3; perhaps TRBD1 as D (6 bases). The CDR3 has 12 residues. Germline V gives CDR1 SGHTA, CDR2 FQGNSA. With 4 bases removed from V and 6 bases from J, the gap between germline ends came to 8 bases. The CDR3 loop reads CASSSRGDTQYF. The CDR3 DNA reads TGTGCCAGCAGCTCTAGGGGGGATACGCAGTATTTT.

This sequence joins TRBV20-1 and TRBJ2-5; a weak D match, TRBD1 (5 bases). The V end was cut by 6 bases, the J end by 4 bases, with 9 bases between. Germline CDR1 DFQATT, CDR2 SNEGSKA (reference sequence). CDR3 size: 11 residues. This CDR3 reads CSARVLETQYF. Written as DNA, the CDR3 is TGCAGTGCCAGGGTATTAGAGACCCAGTACTTC.

This clonotype appeared once. DNA of the CDR3: TGTGCCAGCAGCTTAGGCTTGACTAGCGGGAGGGTCGATGAGCAGTTCTTC. Protein: CASSLGLTSGRVDEQFF. V usage is TRBV11-3 and J usage is TRBJ2-1; TRBD2 matches 14 bases. V dropped 1 base and J dropped 8; count of bases not matched to a gene: 7. Germline loops: CDR1 SGHNT, CDR2 YENEEA. The CDR3 totals 17 residues.

This clonotype came up many times. CDR3 bases: TGTGCCAGCAGCCCCGGGATGAGCACAGATACGCAGTATTTT. Translated, it gives CASSPGMSTDTQYF. J is TRBJ2-3 and V is TRBV7-2; TRBD2 is a possible D gene (5 bases). V dropped 5 bases and J dropped 0 bases, with 9 bases sitting between them. CDR3 length: 14 amino acids. CDR1 SGHTA and CDR2 FQGNSA come from the germline V gene. Supplemented by reference TRBV7-2 and TRBJ2-3, the full variable domain reads GAGVSQSPSNKVTEKGKDVELRCDPISGHTALYWYRQSLGQGLEFLIYFQGNSAPDKSGLPSDRFSAERTGGSVSTLTIQRTQQEDSAVYLCASSPGMSTDTQYFGPGTRLTVL.

This clonotype was recorded many times. The chain recombines TRBV28 with TRBJ2-7, with TRBD1 matching 9 bases. Germline assignment: CDR1 MDHEN and CDR2 SYDVKM. V was clipped by 4 bases and J by 2 bases; unmatched bases: 12. The CDR3 contains 17 residues. The DNA for the CDR3 is TGTGCCAGCAGTTCATTCAAAGGGACAGGGTTAACCTACGAGCAGTACTTC. Translating it yields CASSSFKGTGLTYEQYF.